The 22 T cell receptor beta chains given below trace back to one sample, sequenced in a study of graft-versus-host responses after intestinal transplantation. No antigen has been assigned to these receptors. Using immunoSEQ multiplex PCR, the repertoire was profiled, and TCRdb retains in-frame clones only, with some absent. The table has some 86,000 clones, 91% seen once. The sample in question was unstimulated CD4+ T cells sorted from spleen or lymph node cells, obtained before intestinal transplant. The origin of the receptors is a human donor who received an intestinal transplant.

The gene calls are TRBV9 and TRBJ2-3, with 10 bases that match TRBD2. CDR1 is SGDLS and CDR2 is YYNGEE in the germline V gene. Trimming removed 3 bases from V and 3 bases from J; junction bases left unmatched: 10. The CDR3 is 17 amino acids. CDR3 amino acids: CASSEEGGLAATDTQYF. The DNA for the CDR3 is TGTGCCAGCAGCGAGGAGGGAGGACTAGCGGCGACAGATACGCAGTATTTT.

This clone was counted a single time. V usage is TRBV29-1 and J usage is TRBJ2-3, with D uncertain. The length of the CDR3 is 12 residues. V was clipped by 2 bases and J by 12 bases, with 15 bases between them. Per the germline V gene, CDR1 is SQVTM and CDR2 is ANQGSEA. CDR3 sequence: CSVEKSAVTQYF. CDR3 coding DNA: TGCAGCGTTGAAAAATCAGCCGTGACTCAGTATTTT.

The gene calls are TRBV9 and TRBJ2-1; 13 bases are a match to TRBD2. The V gene's germline CDR1 is SGDLS and CDR2 YYNGEE. This CDR3 spans 20 amino acids. With 3 bases clipped from V and 9 bases from J, the junction kept 21 bases outside the gene matches. As DNA, the CDR3 is TGTGCCAGCAGCGGCGACTCAAGGACTAGCGGGGGCTTTCTCTCTGGTGAGCAGTTCTTC. This encodes CASSGDSRTSGGFLSGEQFF.

This clone was counted only a few times. The chain employs TRBV10-2 and TRBJ1-3; possibly TRBD1 for D (6 bases). The germline gives CDR1 WSHSY, CDR2 SAAADI. This CDR3 has 16 residues. Trimming pared 6 bases from V and 1 base from J, leaving 16 bases between. The DNA for the CDR3 is TGCGCCAGCAGGGAACAGGGATTAGCTTCTGGAAACACCATATATTTT. It yields the protein CASREQGLASGNTIYF.

The chain combines TRBV2 with TRBJ2-5, with 7 nucleotides matching TRBD2. V lost 4 bases, J lost 2 bases, and 10 bases stayed unmatched. The CDR3 runs to 16 residues. Germline CDR1 is SNHLY and CDR2 is FYNNEI. In DNA, the CDR3 is TGTGCCAGCAGTGGATCTCGGAGCGGGATGCAAGAGACCCAGTACTTC. This gives the protein CASSGSRSGMQETQYF.

The chain uses TRBV19 and TRBJ1-5; D remains unclear. Trimming shortened V by 3 bases and J by 6 bases, and 12 bases separated the two germline ends. CDR1 LNHDA and CDR2 SQIVND come from the germline V gene (reference sequence). The CDR3 spans 14 residues. The DNA of the CDR3 is TGTGCCAGTAGTATTAGTTCGGGTGGTCAGCCCCAGCATTTT. Protein sequence: CASSISSGGQPQHF. The full variable domain, with the rest looked up from reference TRBV19 and TRBJ1-5, is DGGITQSPKYLFRKEGQNVTLSCEQNLNHDAMYWYRQDPGQGLRLIYYSQIVNDFQKGDIAEGYSVSREKKESFPLTVTSAQKNPTAFYLCASSISSGGQPQHFGDGTRLSIL.

The chain couples TRBV7-8 to TRBJ1-2; no definite D call. Trimming took off 1 base at V and 4 bases at J, with 7 bases between the two ends. Germline CDR1 is SGHVS and CDR2 is FQNEAQ. There are 13 residues in the CDR3. For the CDR3, the DNA is TGTGCCAGCAGCTTAGGACACGCCTATGGCTACACCTTC. Protein sequence: CASSLGHAYGYTF.

V and J are TRBV9 and TRBJ2-5; 11 bases line up with TRBD2. Germline CDR1 and CDR2: SGDLS and YYNGEE. The CDR3 has 16 amino acids. With 3 bases clipped from V and 5 bases from J, the junction kept 9 bases outside the gene matches. CDR3 bases: TGTGCCAGCAGCGGAACTAGCGGGGGAGCAGGCGAGACCCAGTACTTC. Amino acids: CASSGTSGGAGETQYF.

V usage is TRBV25-1 and J usage is TRBJ1-6; the match to TRBD1 covers 8 bases. Unmatched junction bases numbered 1, after V lost 5 bases and J lost 10 bases. Germline V gene data show CDR1 as MGHDK and CDR2 as SYGVNS. The CDR3 runs to 12 residues. The CDR3 region has the DNA TGTGCCAGCAGTACAGGGGGGTCACCCCTCCACTTT. The encoded protein is CASSTGGSPLHF.

V usage is TRBV10-3 and J usage is TRBJ1-2; 8 nucleotides agree with TRBD1. The CDR3 spans 15 residues. J gave up 0 bases and V 4 bases, and 4 bases lay outside the gene matches. Germline CDR1 ENHRY, CDR2 SYGVKD. The CDR3 sequence: CAISGRQGTNYGYTF. In nucleotides, the CDR3 is TGTGCCATCAGTGGAAGACAGGGGACTAACTATGGCTACACCTTC.

The chain carries TRBV18 and TRBJ1-3; 9 nucleotides match TRBD1. The CDR3 is 15 residues long. Trimming took 2 bases from V and 3 from J; bases not matched to a gene: 2. CDR1 is KGHSH and CDR2 is LQKENI in the germline V gene. The chain's CDR3 is CASSPWTGDGNTIYF. In DNA, the CDR3 is TGTGCCAGCTCACCATGGACAGGGGATGGAAACACCATATATTTT.

This sequence joins TRBV19 and TRBJ2-1; D unresolved. Trimming removed 4 bases from V and 0 bases from J, with 7 bases in between. CDR1 LNHDA and CDR2 SQIVND come from the germline V gene (reference sequence). This CDR3 contains 14 residues. As DNA, the CDR3 is TGTGCCAGTAGTACAGGTTACTCCTACAATGAGCAGTTCTTC. It specifies CASSTGYSYNEQFF.

This chain joins TRBV19 and TRBJ1-2; maybe TRBD1 (6 bases). The CDR3 runs to 14 residues. Germline CDR1 reads LNHDA; CDR2 reads SQIVND (reference sequence). The V end was cut by 5 bases, the J end by 2 bases, with 12 bases between. The CDR3 region has the DNA TGTGCCAGTAGTCCCTCGGGGACAAACTATGGCTACACCTTC. Translated: CASSPSGTNYGYTF.

V is TRBV7-8 and J is TRBJ1-1; 7 bases fit TRBD1. Per the germline V gene, CDR1 is SGHVS and CDR2 is FQNEAQ. V was pared by 1 base and J by 1 base, with 0 bases of the junction left unmatched. The CDR3 loop spans 14 amino acids. The CDR3 spells CASSLGTGNTEAFF. The CDR3 DNA reads TGTGCCAGCAGCTTAGGGACAGGGAACACTGAAGCTTTCTTT.

The chain employs TRBV10-3 and TRBJ2-7, with D perhaps TRBD2 (5 bases). Per germline, CDR1 ENHRY and CDR2 SYGVKD. CDR3 length: 14 residues. Trimming removed 5 bases from V and 0 bases from J, with 11 bases in between. The CDR3 DNA is TGTGCCATCAGTAATTCCCGGGACTCCTACGAGCAGTACTTC. Translation: CAISNSRDSYEQYF.

This chain connects TRBV7-9 to TRBJ1-1, with unresolved D. The V end lost 2 bases, the J end lost 1 base, and 5 bases lay between the germline ends. Germline V gives CDR1 SEHNR, CDR2 FQNEAQ (reference sequence). The CDR3 covers 13 residues. DNA of the CDR3: TGTGCCAGCAGCTTACAGGAGAACACTGAAGCTTTCTTT. Its translation is CASSLQENTEAFF.

The rearrangement joins TRBV9 to TRBJ2-5; 7 bases align to TRBD2. The J call may be incorrect, as the DNA end agrees better with TRBJ2-7. CDR3 length: 14 residues. Looked up from germline, CDR1 is SGDLS and CDR2 is YYNGEE. CDR3 loop: CASSVGGGVHEQYF. The DNA of the CDR3 is TGTGCCAGCAGCGTAGGCGGGGGAGTCCACGAGCAGTACTTC.

Notes on this clone: Different DNA sequences within this sample yield the same CDR3. The V and J genes are TRBV5-1 and TRBJ2-3; 11 bases match TRBD2. Germline lookup yields CDR1 SGHRS and CDR2 YFSETQ. This CDR3 has 16 residues. The trim removed 4 bases at V and 0 bases at J, leaving 4 bases unmatched. Written as DNA, the CDR3 is TGCGCCAGCAGCCCCGGACTAGCGGGTAGCACAGATACGCAGTATTTT. This codes for CASSPGLAGSTDTQYF.

The V gene is TRBV27, the J gene TRBJ2-7, with a weak D call TRBD1 (7 bases). V lost 6 bases to trimming and J lost 6 bases, with 15 bases between them. This CDR3 comprises 13 residues. Germline V gene lookup returns CDR1 MNHEY and CDR2 SMNVEV (reference sequence). The CDR3 region is CASSMDRRGEQYF. CDR3 sequence (DNA): TGTGCCAGCAGCATGGACAGGCGGGGCGAGCAGTACTTC.

The rearrangement uses TRBV2 and TRBJ1-4; D is undetermined. CDR1 is SNHLY and CDR2 is FYNNEI in the germline V gene. The germline V and J ends were trimmed by 6 bases and 5 bases, with 13 bases remaining between them. CDR3 length: 14 residues. Here the CDR3 DNA reads TGTGCCAGCAGGGAGGGAAGGGCAAATGAAAAACTGTTTTTT. This translates into CASREGRANEKLFF.

The chain has TRBV19 and TRBJ1-1, with TRBD1 identical over 8 bases. CDR1 is LNHDA, CDR2 SQIVND, per germline (reference sequence). The CDR3 extends over 18 amino acids. Trimming at V came to 9 bases and at J to 5 bases, leaving 23 bases not matched to a gene. The CDR3 protein is CASTSRGFSRGRGTEAFF. The CDR3 coding sequence is TGTGCCAGCACTAGTAGAGGGTTTTCCAGGGGGCGCGGGACTGAAGCTTTCTTT.

This chain joins TRBV7-2 and TRBJ1-6; D is ambiguous. The germline gives CDR1 SGHTA, CDR2 FQGNSA. V was shortened by 0 bases and J by 7 bases, with 10 bases between the two germline ends. This CDR3 is 15 amino acids long. CDR3: CASSLAWTGNSPLHF. CDR3 sequence (DNA): TGTGCCAGCAGCTTAGCTTGGACGGGAAATTCACCCCTCCACTTT.